Below are 17 T cell receptor beta chains sequenced from a single sample in a study of read filtering for tumor transcriptome and immune sequencing. Molecular barcoded adaptors covering alpha/delta and beta/gamma chains were used on about 0.4 ug RNA. From the reads, TCRdb called clonotypes with MiXCR, one entry per CDR3 protein. The table has 35,000 to 40,000 distinct CDR3 sequences, about 15% seen once. Input material: a population of CD138-negative cells sorted from bone marrow. The receptors originated from a donor aged 40 or older with multiple myeloma.

This clonotype was seen ten or more times. This chain joins TRBV19 and TRBJ2-1; D is unclear. Trimming left V 5 bases short and J 7 bases short, with 12 bases between. This CDR3 comprises 13 residues. Germline V gene lookup returns CDR1 LNHDA and CDR2 SQIVND (reference sequence). The CDR3 nucleotides are TGTGCCAGTAGTGTCCAATTGGGTAATGAGCAGTTCTTC. Protein sequence: CASSVQLGNEQFF.

V is TRBV3-1 and J is TRBJ2-3, with D hard to call. The CDR3 sequence is 12 residues long. Trimming took off 0 bases at V and 5 bases at J, with 3 bases between the two ends. Germline V gene data show CDR1 as LGHDT and CDR2 as YNNKEL (reference sequence). The CDR3 DNA sequence: TGTGCCAGCAGCCAAGATCGAGATACGCAGTATTTT. Amino acids: CASSQDRDTQYF.

A remark on this clonotype: This likely traces to a read error, being one base from a far larger clone. CDR3 DNA sequence: TGTGCCGGCAGCCCTAGTGGCCAAGGGACTGAAGCTTTCTTT. It yields the protein CAGSPSGQGTEAFF. The J gene is TRBJ1-6, the V gene TRBV7-2; no clear D. Matching the DNA end better, TRBJ1-1 makes the J call doubtful. CDR1 and CDR2 (germline): SGHTA, FQGNSA. The CDR3 is 14 residues long.

The sample holds a few counts of this clonotype. CDR3 in amino acids: CASSPLRGGYTF. CDR3 nucleotides: TGTGCCAGCAGCCCTCTACGCGGGGGCTACACCTTC. This sequence joins TRBV14 and TRBJ1-2, with D hard to call. Germline CDR1 reads SGHDN; CDR2 reads FVKESK. Between the trimmed V and J ends, which lost 4 bases and 8 bases, there was a span of 11 bases. The CDR3 covers 12 residues.

This clonotype has more than one count but fewer than ten. V and J are TRBV6-6 and TRBJ2-3, with 13 bases matching TRBD2. Germline-derived CDR1 and CDR2 are MNHNY and SVGAGI (reference sequence). The CDR3 length is 16 residues. V lost 5 bases to trimming and J lost 1 base; unmatched junction nucleotides: 3. CDR3 nucleotides: TGTGCCAGCAGTAAGGGGACTAGCGGGGGCACAGATACGCAGTATTTT. Amino acid sequence: CASSKGTSGGTDTQYF.

The table lists this clonotype with many counts. J is TRBJ1-4 and V is TRBV7-9, with D perhaps TRBD1 (5 bases). CDR3 length equals 14 residues. The germline gives CDR1 SEHNR, CDR2 FQNEAQ (reference sequence). Trimming stripped 1 base from V and 8 bases from J, with 11 bases between. CDR3 protein: CASSLVGPEEKLFF. CDR3 coding DNA: TGTGCCAGCAGCTTAGTGGGGCCGGAAGAAAAACTGTTTTTT.

V gene TRBV7-8 combines with J gene TRBJ1-2, with 9 bases identical to TRBD1. Trimming at V came to 3 bases and at J to 2 bases, leaving 7 bases not matched to a gene. The CDR3 loop spans 16 amino acids. CDR1 is SGHVS, CDR2 FQNEAQ, per germline. The CDR3 nucleotides read TGTGCCAGCAGCTTCCGGGACAGGGCCCCGAACTATGGCTACACCTTC. This codes for CASSFRDRAPNYGYTF.

In this sample, this clonotype turned up many times. The chain has TRBV20-1 and TRBJ1-1, with D unresolved. V dropped 3 bases and J dropped 3 bases, with 5 bases sitting between them. CDR1 is DFQATT, CDR2 SNEGSKA, per germline (reference sequence). The CDR3 consists of 11 residues. In nucleotides, the CDR3 is TGCAGTGCTAGTATTTACACTGAAGCTTTCTTT. This gives the protein CSASIYTEAFF.

The chain joins TRBV29-1 to TRBJ2-3; 7 nucleotides line up with TRBD2. The CDR3 is made up of 13 amino acids. Germline V gene sequence: CDR1 SQVTM, CDR2 ANQGSEA. V dropped 7 bases and J dropped 4; count of bases not matched to a gene: 8. The CDR3 DNA follows: TGCAGCGGGTGGGGAGGGGAGGCAGATACGCAGTATTTT. Translation gives CSGWGGEADTQYF.

There are many counts of this clonotype. The chain is built from TRBV20-1 and TRBJ2-1; D not certain. CDR3 length: 15 residues. Germline V gene data show CDR1 as DFQATT and CDR2 as SNEGSKA (reference sequence). V dropped 2 bases and J dropped 0 bases, with 11 bases sitting between them. The CDR3 nucleotides read TGCAGTGCTAGACCTGACATCGGCTCCTACAATGAGCAGTTCTTC. This translates into CSARPDIGSYNEQFF.

The table lists this clonotype with a few counts. This chain uses TRBV14 with TRBJ2-7; 9 bases match TRBD1. V lost 2 bases and J lost 3; bases outside the gene matches: 5. Germline V gene sequence: CDR1 SGHDN, CDR2 FVKESK. The CDR3 is 15 amino acids. CDR3 sequence: CASSQYGTGHYEQYF. The CDR3 DNA reads as TGTGCCAGCAGCCAATACGGGACAGGGCACTACGAGCAGTACTTC.

At least ten counts were recorded for this clonotype. The rearrangement joins TRBV7-3 to TRBJ2-2, with 7 nucleotides matching TRBD1. Germline V gene data show CDR1 as SGHTA and CDR2 as FQGTGA. The CDR3 runs to 14 residues. V shed 6 bases and J 4 bases; nucleotides not matched to a gene: 5. The chain's CDR3 is CASSMGQPTGELFF. The DNA of the CDR3 is TGTGCCAGCAGTATGGGACAGCCCACCGGGGAGCTGTTTTTT. Full variable domain (missing parts from reference TRBV7-3 and TRBJ2-2): GAGVSQTPSNKVTEKGKYVELRCDPISGHTALYWYRQSLGQGPEFLIYFQGTGAADDSGLPNDRFFAVRPEGSVSTLKIQRTERGDSAVYLCASSMGQPTGELFFGEGSRLTVL.

This clonotype turned up a few times. The chain is built from TRBV5-1 and TRBJ1-1; 10 bases are a match to TRBD1. Germline CDR1 is SGHRS and CDR2 is YFSETQ. Trimming removed 2 bases from V and 6 bases from J; junction bases left unmatched: 10. This CDR3 has 16 amino acids. The chain's CDR3 is CASSFGRQGARAEAFF. In DNA form, the CDR3 reads TGCGCCAGCAGCTTCGGACGACAGGGGGCGAGGGCTGAAGCTTTCTTT.

This clonotype was detected a few times. The genes are TRBV7-8 and TRBJ1-5, with D unclear. CDR1 is SGHVS, CDR2 FQNEAQ, per germline. The CDR3 is 13 residues long. Trimming cost V 8 bases and J 5 bases, with 13 bases left between them. The CDR3 coding sequence is TGTGCCAGCGGCAGGCAGACATATCAGCCCCAGCATTTT. As protein: CASGRQTYQPQHF.

This clonotype has a count of ten or more. The rearrangement joins TRBV10-3 to TRBJ2-2; no firm D call. Trimming shortened V by 0 bases and J by 7 bases, and 6 bases separated the two germline ends. Per germline, CDR1 ENHRY and CDR2 SYGVKD. The CDR3 totals 13 residues. The CDR3: CAISESQDGELFF. CDR3 DNA sequence: TGTGCCATCAGTGAGTCGCAGGACGGGGAGCTGTTTTTT.

The sample holds many counts of this clonotype. V and J are TRBV7-8 and TRBJ1-1; D is ambiguous. The CDR3 consists of 14 residues. Germline CDR1 is SGHVS and CDR2 is FQNEAQ. The V gene lost 0 bases and the J gene lost 10 bases, with 15 bases spanning the gap. This CDR3 reads CASSLAGRGLGAFF. The CDR3 DNA reads as TGTGCCAGCAGCTTAGCGGGGAGAGGCCTAGGAGCTTTCTTT.

This clonotype was recorded many times. The V gene is TRBV2, the J gene TRBJ1-3; no clear D gene. Germline V gene lookup returns CDR1 SNHLY and CDR2 FYNNEI. V was trimmed by 8 bases and J by 0 bases, leaving 17 bases between them. The CDR3 is made up of 16 amino acids. Here the CDR3 reads CASRNTAVSSGNTIYF. CDR3 DNA sequence: TGTGCCAGCCGGAACACGGCCGTGAGCTCTGGAAACACCATATATTTT.